Shown below are 11 T cell receptor beta chains from a single sample sequenced in a study of T cell responses to AZD1222 COVID-19 vaccine. TCRdb's table, derived via immunoSEQ multiplex PCR, lists solely in-frame clones and lacks some. Of 140,000 to 150,000 clones listed, 90% to 95% were seen once; the top ten hold roughly 2.8%. The input for sequencing was peripheral blood, taken on day 0 of MenACWY control vaccination. Receptors originate from an adult in good health.

This chain links TRBV5-1 with TRBJ1-1; D gene unclear. Germline CDR1 SGHRS, CDR2 YFSETQ. Trimming pared 1 base from V and 2 bases from J, leaving 12 bases between. This CDR3 has 15 amino acids. The DNA of the CDR3 is TGCGCCAGCAGCTTGCCCCAGGCAAGCAACACTGAAGCTTTCTTT. It encodes CASSLPQASNTEAFF.

The chain carries TRBV15 and TRBJ1-2; D is ambiguous. The CDR3 contains 14 residues. The V end was cut by 0 bases, the J end by 6 bases, with 11 bases between. Per the germline V gene, CDR1 is LNHNV and CDR2 is YYDKDF (reference sequence). Here the CDR3 reads CATSRDLARNGYTF. The CDR3 DNA reads as TGTGCCACCAGCAGAGATCTGGCAAGGAATGGCTACACCTTC. Full variable domain (remainder filled in from reference TRBV15 and TRBJ1-2): DAMVIQNPRYQVTQFGKPVTLSCSQTLNHNVMYWYQQKSSQAPKLLFHYYDKDFNNEADTPDNFQSRRPNTSFCFLDIRSPGLGDTAMYLCATSRDLARNGYTFGSGTRLTVV.

The chain combines TRBV2 with TRBJ2-6, with TRBD1 matching over 11 bases. V shed 6 bases, J shed 1 base, and the junction held 5 bases outside the gene matches. This CDR3 comprises 17 residues. From germline, CDR1 is SNHLY and CDR2 FYNNEI. The CDR3 is CASRDGTGGSGANVLTF. CDR3 bases: TGTGCCAGCAGGGACGGGACAGGGGGATCTGGGGCCAACGTCCTGACTTTC.

The V call is TRBV19, the J call TRBJ1-5; 9 bases agree with TRBD1. Germline V gene data show CDR1 as LNHDA and CDR2 as SQIVND (reference sequence). The CDR3 runs 17 residues. V shed 0 bases, J shed 2 bases, and the junction held 5 bases outside the gene matches. The CDR3 spells CASSIEDRGKRNQPQHF. The CDR3 DNA reads as TGTGCCAGTAGTATAGAGGACAGGGGTAAACGCAATCAGCCCCAGCATTTT.

The chain links TRBV25-1 to TRBJ1-2; D gene unclear. The CDR3 totals 12 residues. V was clipped by 6 bases and J by 4 bases, with 9 bases between them. Per the germline V gene, CDR1 is MGHDK and CDR2 is SYGVNS. CDR3 region: CASSPGFYGYTF. The CDR3 coding sequence is TGTGCCAGCAGCCCGGGATTCTATGGCTACACCTTC.

The sample holds one count of this clone. V is TRBV18 and J is TRBJ1-6; the D gene is possibly TRBD1 (5 bases). V lost 1 base, J lost 7 bases, and 20 bases lay in between. Germline-derived CDR1 and CDR2 are KGHSH and LQKENI. This CDR3 is 18 amino acids long. CDR3 region: CASSPQSLTGTKNSPLHF. CDR3 nucleotides: TGTGCCAGCTCACCACAGTCTCTCACGGGGACTAAAAATTCACCCCTCCACTTT.

This chain connects TRBV9 to TRBJ2-3, with D uncertain. Germline V gene sequence: CDR1 SGDLS, CDR2 YYNGEE. Trimming stripped 0 bases from V and 5 bases from J, with 7 bases between. This CDR3 has 13 residues. CDR3 nucleotide sequence: TGTGCCAGCAGCGTAGCTTACCGAGATACGCAGTATTTT. This sequence encodes CASSVAYRDTQYF.

The V gene is TRBV19, the J gene TRBJ1-4; perhaps TRBD1 as D (5 bases). V was clipped by 6 bases and J by 4 bases, with 12 bases between them. Germline CDR1 is LNHDA and CDR2 is SQIVND (reference sequence). CDR3 size: 14 residues. CDR3 in amino acids: CASRRRTLNEKLFF. The CDR3 DNA is TGTGCCAGTAGAAGGCGGACACTTAATGAAAAACTGTTTTTT.

The chain employs TRBV20-1 and TRBJ1-2; tentatively, D is TRBD1 (5 bases). The V gene lost 3 bases and the J gene lost 6 bases, with 8 bases spanning the gap. CDR3 length equals 11 residues. The germline CDR1 and CDR2 sequences are DFQATT and SNEGSKA (reference sequence). CDR3: CSASLGDGYTF. The CDR3 nucleotides read TGCAGTGCTAGCTTGGGGGATGGCTACACCTTC.

The genes are TRBV7-9 and TRBJ2-7; 7 positions match TRBD2. The CDR3 is made up of 13 amino acids. The V segment lost 5 bases and the J segment 6 bases; nucleotides outside the gene matches: 7. The germline V gene encodes CDR1 SEHNR and CDR2 FQNEAQ (reference sequence). CDR3 loop: CASSRSGASEQYF. As DNA, the CDR3 is TGTGCCAGCAGCCGAAGCGGGGCGAGCGAGCAGTACTTC.

This clone was observed a handful of times. V usage is TRBV29-1 and J usage is TRBJ1-2; the D is unclear. The germline CDR1 and CDR2 sequences are SQVTM and ANQGSEA. The CDR3 is 11 amino acids. Trimming cost V 3 bases and J 8 bases, with 10 bases left between them. CDR3: CSVDRGAGYTF. CDR3 nucleotides: TGCAGCGTTGACCGGGGTGCCGGCTACACCTTC.